This TCR beta chain was retrieved from a study of metastatic and nonmetastatic thyroid tumors. In the study overall: A comparison of repertoires was made across blood and tumor or nodule tissue from malignant and benign thyroid patients. Study-level results: It was reported that TCR beta diversity was significantly higher in malignant thyroid tumors than benign nodules, in blood and tumor.

The CDR3 loop spans 15 amino acids. Germline CDR1 is SGHRS and CDR2 is YFSETQ. The J segment lost 7 bases and the V segment lost 0 bases, leaving 4 bases of the junction unmatched. Under the authors' procedure: Clinicopathological groups of papillary thyroid cancer showed CDR3 differences that were used to build a distant-metastasis classifier. TCRdb redid the clone calls on the PCR reads using MiXCR. None of the V and J calls come from the authors' own analysis; TCRdb made them. The table shows around 61,000 clones, with roughly 29% occurring only once. Thyroid surgery had not been preceded by any treatment in any patient. This clone was seen repeatedly, ten times or more. The antigen is not known.

The sample comprised blood. The rearrangement joins TRBV5-1 to TRBJ2-7; 13 positions match TRBD2. The TCR originated in a female donor with papillary thyroid cancer or a benign thyroid nodule (not recorded which). Some clones in this sample may be carry-over from other donors' samples. The CDR3 nucleotides are TGCGCCAGCAGCTTGGGACTAGCGGGAGGACGTGAGCAGTACTTC. It yields the protein CASSLGLAGGREQYF.